One and the same sample provided the 8 T cell receptor beta chains below, sequenced in a study of T cell repertoires in cytomegalovirus infection. TCRdb called the reads again in MiXCR, with one record for every CDR3 protein. Found here are more than 75,000 distinct CDR3 sequences, 3% to 4.5% of them singletons; the top ten hold approximately 5%. What was sequenced was PBMCs. These receptors were obtained from a human donor in good health (CMV status not recorded). Some clones in this sample may be carry-over from other donors' samples.

The V call is TRBV27, the J call TRBJ1-2, with D maybe TRBD1 (6 bases). The germline V and J ends were trimmed by 8 bases and 1 base, with 17 bases remaining between them. Germline-derived CDR1 and CDR2 are MNHEY and SMNVEV (reference sequence). This CDR3 is built from 15 residues. CDR3 region: CASRSIGGINYGYTF. The DNA for the CDR3 is TGTGCCAGCCGATCTATCGGGGGCATTAACTATGGCTACACCTTC.

This clonotype was detected ten times or more. V is TRBV6-2 or TRBV6-3 and J is TRBJ2-2; 10 bases align to TRBD1. Germline CDR1 MNHEY, CDR2 SVGEGT. Trimming removed 5 bases from V and 6 bases from J; junction bases left unmatched: 3. This CDR3 has 14 residues. CDR3 loop: CASSRGTGAGELFF. DNA for the CDR3: TGTGCCAGCAGTAGAGGGACAGGGGCCGGGGAGCTGTTTTTT.

This clonotype was recorded many times. This chain uses TRBV6-2 or TRBV6-3 with TRBJ2-3; weak D call: TRBD2 (6 bases). This CDR3 has 15 amino acids. Germline V CDR1 and CDR2: MNHEY, SVGEGT. Trimming pared 6 bases from V and 2 bases from J, leaving 15 bases between. CDR3: CASRGGDPPTDTQYF. DNA for the CDR3: TGTGCCAGCAGGGGCGGGGACCCACCCACAGATACGCAGTATTTT.

This clonotype was seen ten or more times. The V and J genes are TRBV6-2 or TRBV6-3 and TRBJ1-6, with a tentative D call TRBD1 (6 bases). Trimming removed 2 bases at V and 7 bases at J, with 18 bases between. CDR1 is MNHEY, CDR2 SVGEGT, per germline. The CDR3 is 17 residues long. The CDR3 reads CASSYPRQEPRNSPLHF. The CDR3 nucleotides read TGTGCCAGCAGTTACCCGCGACAGGAACCCCGGAATTCACCCCTCCACTTT.

This clonotype occurred many times. The chain carries TRBV7-2 and TRBJ1-1; D is ambiguous. CDR3 length: 14 amino acids. The V gene lost 1 base and the J gene lost 3 bases, with 9 bases spanning the gap. Germline-derived CDR1 and CDR2 are SGHTA and FQGNSA. This CDR3 reads CASSLGGFDTEAFF. As DNA, the CDR3 is TGTGCCAGCAGCTTAGGAGGATTCGACACTGAAGCTTTCTTT. Full variable domain (remainder filled in from reference TRBV7-2 and TRBJ1-1): GAGVSQSPSNKVTEKGKDVELRCDPISGHTALYWYRQSLGQGLEFLIYFQGNSAPDKSGLPSDRFSAERTGGSVSTLTIQRTQQEDSAVYLCASSLGGFDTEAFFGQGTRLTVV.

This clonotype was seen many times. V gene TRBV6-5 combines with J gene TRBJ1-6; 7 bases are a match to TRBD1. Germline trimming cut 6 bases from V and 9 bases from J; bases unmatched to any gene: 5. The germline V gene encodes CDR1 MNHEY and CDR2 SVGAGI. The CDR3 contains 13 residues. The CDR3 is CASRIRDSSPLHF. The CDR3 nucleotides read TGTGCCAGCAGAATCCGGGACAGTTCACCCCTCCACTTT.

This clonotype was observed many times. This chain connects TRBV9 to TRBJ1-1; tentative D call: TRBD1 (5 bases). Trimming removed 3 bases at V and 1 base at J, with 13 bases between. The CDR3 is 15 residues long. Germline V gene sequence: CDR1 SGDLS, CDR2 YYNGEE. CDR3 amino acids: CASSADPTGNTEAFF. The CDR3, as DNA: TGTGCCAGCAGCGCTGACCCTACAGGGAACACTGAAGCTTTCTTT.

This clonotype was picked up many times. The gene calls are TRBV29-1 and TRBJ1-2; 9 nucleotides agree with TRBD1. The CDR3 is 12 amino acids. The V and J ends lost 6 bases and 7 bases, in that order; junction bases with no gene match: 6. Germline CDR1 reads SQVTM; CDR2 reads ANQGSEA. CDR3 DNA: TGCAGCGTGTCGGGACAGGGTTCTGGCTACACCTTC. It encodes CSVSGQGSGYTF.